Below, 11 T cell receptor beta chains from the same sample are listed, as sequenced in a study of cytomegalovirus exposure and HLA in healthy donors. PCR involved 60 Vbeta and 13 Jbeta primers. Repertoires were generated with immunoSEQ multiplex PCR, while TCRdb's copy carries only in-frame clones and drops some. The sample yields roughly 120,000 clones, 79% seen once. Sequences were obtained from PBMCs. These receptors were obtained from a man aged 18 to 29 in good health and CMV-seronegative.

The V and J genes are TRBV5-8 and TRBJ1-1; the D gene is possibly TRBD1 (6 bases). The germline gives CDR1 SGHTS, CDR2 YDEGEE. The CDR3 totals 15 residues. The germline V and J ends were trimmed by 3 bases and 5 bases, with 17 bases remaining between them. CDR3 sequence reads: CASSWDVGAGTEAFF. The CDR3 bases are TGTGCCAGCAGCTGGGACGTGGGGGCAGGTACTGAAGCTTTCTTT.

The chain couples TRBV5-1 to TRBJ2-3; D might be TRBD1 (6 bases). V was clipped by 3 bases and J by 5 bases, with 19 bases between them. Germline V gene sequence: CDR1 SGHRS, CDR2 YFSETQ. The CDR3 has 16 amino acids. The CDR3 DNA reads TGCGCCAGCAGCTCCCAGACAGGACTGTTAAGAGATACGCAGTATTTT. It is translated as CASSSQTGLLRDTQYF.

This clone was picked up a small number of times. V usage is TRBV2 and J usage is TRBJ2-7, with D possibly matching TRBD2 (5 bases). Trimming pared 7 bases from V and 3 bases from J, leaving 13 bases between. CDR3 length equals 13 residues. The germline V gene encodes CDR1 SNHLY and CDR2 FYNNEI. The CDR3 DNA reads as TGTGCCAGCATCTCTGGACGGGACTACGAGCAGTACTTC. This codes for CASISGRDYEQYF.

A single count supports this clone. The V call is TRBV6-5, the J call TRBJ2-3, with a tentative D call TRBD2 (6 bases). Trimming took off 3 bases at V and 7 bases at J, with 17 bases between the two ends. Germline values: CDR1 MNHEY, CDR2 SVGAGI. This CDR3 region has 15 residues. The DNA for the CDR3 is TGTGCCAGCAGTTATTCCGGGGTAGCGGTAAATACGCAGTATTTT. This gives the protein CASSYSGVAVNTQYF.

J is TRBJ2-7 and V is TRBV27, with a possible D match to TRBD1 (5 bases). The CDR3 loop spans 15 amino acids. The germline V gene has CDR1 MNHEY and CDR2 SMNVEV (reference sequence). Deletions cut 5 bases from V and 6 bases from J, with 20 bases between. The CDR3 spells CASSPTGRVAFEQYV. The CDR3 DNA reads as TGTGCCAGCAGTCCCACGGGCAGGGTCGCGTTCGAGCAGTACGTC.

This clone has only one observation. The rearrangement uses TRBV28 and TRBJ1-4; D is possibly TRBD1 (5 bases). This CDR3 has 15 residues. V lost 7 bases to trimming and J lost 6 bases, with 18 bases between them. Germline CDR1 reads MDHEN; CDR2 reads SYDVKM. DNA for the CDR3: TGTGCCAGCAAGGAAGAAGGGGCAGTACATGAAAAACTGTTTTTT. It encodes CASKEEGAVHEKLFF. Full variable domain (rest looked up from reference TRBV28 and TRBJ1-4): DVKVTQSSRYLVKRTGEKVFLECVQDMDHENMFWYRQDPGLGLRLIYFSYDVKMKEKGDIPEGYSVSREKKERFSLILESASTNQTSMYLCASKEEGAVHEKLFFGSGTQLSVL.

CDR3 region: CASKAGQDNGELFF. In DNA form, the CDR3 reads TGTGCCAGTAAAGCGGGACAGGACAACGGGGAGCTGTTTTTT. The chain links TRBV19 to TRBJ2-2, with D maybe TRBD1 (8 bases). V was cut by 7 bases and J by 7 bases, with 16 bases left in between. The CDR3 extends over 14 amino acids. The germline V gene encodes CDR1 LNHDA and CDR2 SQIVND (reference sequence). Based on the CDR3 plus reference TRBV19 and TRBJ2-2, the full variable domain is DGGITQSPKYLFRKEGQNVTLSCEQNLNHDAMYWYRQDPGQGLRLIYYSQIVNDFQKGDIAEGYSVSREKKESFPLTVTSAQKNPTAFYLCASKAGQDNGELFFGEGSRLTVL.

This sequence joins TRBV19 and TRBJ2-1; the match to TRBD2 covers 7 bases. V dropped 2 bases and J dropped 5; count of bases not matched to a gene: 6. Germline lookup yields CDR1 LNHDA and CDR2 SQIVND (reference sequence). CDR3 size: 15 residues. CDR3 sequence (DNA): TGTGCCAGTAGTATACTCCCGGGAGGTAACAATGAGCAGTTCTTC. The encoded protein is CASSILPGGNNEQFF.

The genes are TRBV11-2 and TRBJ1-1, with a weak D call TRBD1 (5 bases). Trimming took off 4 bases at V and 1 base at J, with 13 bases between the two ends. Germline V gene lookup returns CDR1 SGHAT and CDR2 FQNNGV. The CDR3 totals 15 residues. The CDR3, as DNA: TGTGCCAGCAGCTCCCTTAAAACAGGGAACACTGAAGCTTTCTTT. It translates to CASSSLKTGNTEAFF.

This chain joins TRBV2 and TRBJ1-4; TRBD1 matches at 7 bases. Per the germline V gene, CDR1 is SNHLY and CDR2 is FYNNEI. Trimming removed 5 bases from V and 6 bases from J; junction bases left unmatched: 6. The CDR3 spans 14 residues. CDR3 protein: CASSSDRDDEKLFF. The CDR3 bases are TGTGCCAGCAGTTCCGACAGGGACGATGAAAAACTGTTTTTT. Full variable domain (outside the CDR3, taken from reference TRBV2 and TRBJ1-4): EPEVTQTPSHQVTQMGQEVILRCVPISNHLYFYWYRQILGQKVEFLVSFYNNEISEKSEIFDDQFSVERPDGSNFTLKIRSTKLEDSAMYFCASSSDRDDEKLFFGSGTQLSVL.

This clone came up a few times. The V and J genes are TRBV4-3 and TRBJ1-2, with 7 bases aligning to TRBD1. CDR3 size: 15 residues. With 0 bases clipped from V and 3 bases from J, the junction kept 4 bases outside the gene matches. Germline CDR1 and CDR2: LGHNA and YSLEER. CDR3 residues: CASSQDRDSYYGYTF. The CDR3, as DNA: TGCGCCAGCAGCCAAGACCGGGACAGCTACTATGGCTACACCTTC.